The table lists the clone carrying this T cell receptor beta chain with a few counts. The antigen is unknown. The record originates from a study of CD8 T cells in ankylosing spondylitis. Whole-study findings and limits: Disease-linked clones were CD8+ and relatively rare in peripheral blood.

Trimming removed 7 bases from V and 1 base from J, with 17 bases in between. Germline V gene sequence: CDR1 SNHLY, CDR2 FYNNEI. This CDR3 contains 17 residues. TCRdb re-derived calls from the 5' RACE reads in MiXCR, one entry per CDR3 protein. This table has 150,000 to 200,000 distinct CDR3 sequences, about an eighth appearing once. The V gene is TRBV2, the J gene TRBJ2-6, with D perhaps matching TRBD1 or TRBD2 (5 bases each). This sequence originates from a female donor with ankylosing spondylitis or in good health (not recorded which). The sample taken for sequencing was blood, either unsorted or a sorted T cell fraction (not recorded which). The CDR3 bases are TGTGCCAGCACCGCGGGCAGGGTACCTTCTGGGGCCAACGTCCTGACTTTC. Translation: CASTAGRVPSGANVLTF. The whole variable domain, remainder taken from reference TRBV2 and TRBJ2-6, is EPEVTQTPSHQVTQMGQEVILRCVPISNHLYFYWYRQILGQKVEFLVSFYNNEISEKSEIFDDQFSVERPDGSNFTLKIRSTKLEDSAMYFCASTAGRVPSGANVLTFGAGSRLTVL.